The rows below give T cell receptor beta chains drawn from one sample of a study of cytomegalovirus exposure and HLA in healthy donors. Using immunoSEQ multiplex PCR, the repertoire was profiled, and TCRdb retains in-frame clones only, with some absent. The data show 65,000 or so clones, roughly two thirds seen once. Specimen: PBMCs. These receptors all stem from a young man in good health and CMV-seronegative. The CDR3 runs from the conserved cysteine through the conserved F or W. D genes are given only for firm matches. The size field is filled for only some rows; it gives once, few, many or a size class.

TRBV6-5,TRBD1,TRBJ2-7,once,CASSSRQGRYEQYF,TGTGCCAGCAGTTCAAGACAGGGGAGGTACGAGCAGTACTTC
TRBV7-8,TRBD1,TRBJ1-1,.,CASSLGVLTGGTEAFF,TGTGCCAGCAGCTTAGGGGTACTTACAGGGGGCACTGAAGCTTTCTTT
TRBV30,.,TRBJ1-4,.,CAWSVLEKLFF,TGTGCCTGGAGCGTGTTAGAAAAACTGTTTTTT
TRBV7-8,TRBD1,TRBJ2-1,.,CASSLTGTVYNEQFF,TGTGCCAGCAGCTTAACCGGGACAGTGTACAATGAGCAGTTCTTC
TRBV19,TRBD1,TRBJ2-7,.,CASTPGQGPYEQYF,TGTGCCAGTACCCCTGGACAGGGGCCCTACGAGCAGTACTTC
TRBV6-5,.,TRBJ2-7,once,CASTSQISYEQYF,TGTGCCAGCACCTCCCAGATCTCCTACGAGCAGTACTTC
TRBV6-1,.,TRBJ1-5,.,CASSTGYSNQPQHF,TGTGCCAGCAGTACAGGGTATAGCAATCAGCCCCAGCATTTT
TRBV5-1,TRBD1,TRBJ2-7,.,CASSLRQGDNFAYEQYF,TGCGCCAGCAGCTTGCGGCAGGGGGATAATTTTGCGTACGAGCAGTACTTC
TRBV5-1,.,TRBJ1-5,few,CASSLGGVGNQPQHF,TGCGCCAGCAGCTTGGGGGGCGTGGGGAATCAGCCCCAGCATTTT
TRBV2,TRBD1,TRBJ1-5,.,CASSRGQPNQPQHF,TGTGCCAGCTCCCGGGGACAGCCGAATCAGCCCCAGCATTTT
TRBV20-1,.,TRBJ2-5,.,CSARLDGAQYF,TGCAGTGCTAGATTGGACGGGGCCCAGTACTTC
TRBV13,.,TRBJ2-2,.,CASSPGRMTGELFF,TGTGCCAGCAGCCCCGGGAGAATGACCGGGGAGCTGTTTTTT
TRBV9,.,TRBJ2-1,.,CASSVPGSNEQFF,TGTGCCAGCAGCGTACCCGGGAGCAATGAGCAGTTCTTC
TRBV9,TRBD2,TRBJ2-1,.,CASSVVWRGSYNEQFF,TGTGCCAGCAGCGTAGTCTGGCGGGGGAGCTACAATGAGCAGTTCTTC
TRBV30,.,TRBJ2-5,.,CAWSGESAWQYF,TGTGCCTGGAGTGGGGAGTCAGCCTGGCAGTACTTC
TRBV5-6,.,TRBJ2-7,few,CASSSPQEKQYF,TGTGCCAGCAGCTCTCCCCAGGAAAAGCAGTACTTC
TRBV29-1,.,TRBJ1-1,.,CSVVGTMKGTGTEAFF,TGCAGCGTTGTCGGGACAATGAAAGGAACAGGCACTGAAGCTTTCTTT
TRBV14,TRBD1,TRBJ1-5,.,CASSPHDRGKNQPQHF,TGTGCCAGCAGCCCCCATGACAGGGGCAAAAATCAGCCCCAGCATTTT
TRBV6-1,TRBD1,TRBJ1-3,.,CASSVRDRAGNTIYF,TGTGCCAGCAGTGTCCGGGACAGGGCTGGAAACACCATATATTTT
TRBV19,TRBD1,TRBJ1-5,.,CASSGTANQPQHF,TGTGCCAGTAGCGGGACAGCTAATCAGCCCCAGCATTTT
TRBV29-1,TRBD1,TRBJ1-1,few,CSVYRGGEAFF,TGCAGCGTGTACAGGGGAGGTGAAGCTTTCTTT
TRBV2,TRBD2,TRBJ2-5,.,CASRGRGGLAGQETQYF,TGTGCCAGCAGGGGACGAGGTGGACTAGCGGGGCAAGAGACCCAGTACTTC
TRBV4-2,.,TRBJ2-5,.,CASSQGEEERETQYF,TGTGCCAGCAGCCAAGGAGAGGAGGAAAGGGAGACCCAGTACTTC
TRBV4-2,TRBD2,TRBJ2-3,few,CASSQGGLAGTDTQYF,TGTGCCAGCAGCCAAGGAGGACTAGCGGGCACAGATACGCAGTATTTT
TRBV5-1,.,TRBJ2-5,few,CASSIRDRPPQETQYF,TGCGCCAGCAGCATTCGCGACAGGCCGCCCCAAGAGACCCAGTACTTC
TRBV7-2,.,TRBJ2-1,.,CASSLLDGGVNNEQFF,TGTGCCAGCAGCTTACTCGACGGGGGTGTGAACAATGAGCAGTTCTTC
TRBV5-6,TRBD1,TRBJ1-4,.,CASSFRQGRRDEKLFF,TGTGCCAGCAGCTTTCGACAGGGCCGGCGAGATGAAAAACTGTTTTTT
TRBV18,.,TRBJ1-5,.,CASSHTGTQDQPQHF,TGTGCCAGCTCACATACAGGGACCCAAGATCAGCCCCAGCATTTT
TRBV2,TRBD1,TRBJ1-1,.,CATASGQGRTEAFF,TGTGCCACCGCGTCGGGACAGGGGCGGACTGAAGCTTTCTTT
TRBV19,TRBD1,TRBJ2-3,few,CASKDRGSTDTQYF,TGTGCCAGTAAAGACAGGGGTTCAACAGATACGCAGTATTTT
TRBV4-2,TRBD1,TRBJ2-1,.,CASSHARGYNEQFF,TGTGCCAGCAGCCATGCCAGGGGGTACAATGAGCAGTTCTTC
TRBV15,TRBD1,TRBJ1-5,.,CATSRGGDRDQPQHF,TGTGCCACCAGCAGAGGGGGGGACAGGGATCAGCCCCAGCATTTT